This T cell receptor (beta chain) was captured by sequencing in a study of T cell changes during pregnancy in multiple sclerosis. TCRdb's copy holds only in-frame clones and misses some; the assay was immunoSEQ multiplex PCR. The sample holds more than 95,000 clones; about 90% are singletons and the top ten take 0.75% to 0.95%. The CDR3 is 15 amino acids. Germline V gene lookup returns CDR1 SNHLY and CDR2 FYNNEI. V gave up 5 bases and J gave up 0 bases, with 11 bases separating them. The material was peripheral blood, obtained after pregnancy. This receptor was obtained from a female donor with multiple sclerosis, enrolled in a pregnancy study. The chain uses TRBV2 and TRBJ1-3; maybe TRBD1 (6 bases). CDR3 DNA: TGTGCCAGCAGTAATCAGGGGCTCTCTGGAAACACCATATATTTT. Translating it yields CASSNQGLSGNTIYF.